This T cell receptor (beta chain) was profiled in a study of molecular identifiers for immune sequencing clone quantification. Study results and caveats: Investigators reportedly could detect spiked Jurkat TCR RNA from one cell among around 930,000 naive cells. Identical TCR molecules that share a barcode could lead to an underestimation of highly expanded clone sizes.

This clonotype appeared many times. Its cognate antigen is unknown. The length of the CDR3 is 18 residues. Germline CDR1 is SEHNR and CDR2 is FQNEAQ (reference sequence). J lost 4 bases, V lost 5 bases, and 17 bases had no gene match. For bulk TCR libraries, previously described methods and listed TCR primers were used. TCRdb reprocessed the PCR reads via MiXCR and lists one record per CDR3 protein. Of 65,000 or so distinct CDR3 sequences detected, less than 20% appear once; the ten largest clones hold about 1.6%. The TCR sequence derives from a human donor in good health. Some libraries in this study had Jurkat cell RNA spiked in. Source material: naive CD8+ T cells from blood, with Jurkat cell RNA spiked in. Described subset: FACS-sorted CD8+CD4-CCR7+CD45RA+ naive T cells. This chain joins TRBV7-9 and TRBJ2-1, with 7 bases fitting TRBD2. Here the CDR3 DNA reads TGTGCCAGCAGCACCCAGTTGGGGAGGGGCAAAGGTTACAATGAGCAGTTCTTC. Amino acid sequence: CASSTQLGRGKGYNEQFF.